The 11 T cell receptor beta chains below come from one sample, sequenced in a study of radiation and T cells in renal cell carcinoma. Repertoires were generated with immunoSEQ multiplex PCR, while TCRdb's copy carries only in-frame clones and drops some. The sample contains more than 65,000 clones, 80% to 90% of which appear only once. Noted time point: blood 2 weeks post-SBRT. Documented treatment: 15 Gy SBRT to primary tumor, nephrectomy 4 weeks later. The sample in question was blood, obtained from a patient whose treatment included radiotherapy and nephrectomy. These receptors were collected from a woman in her 50s with renal cell carcinoma.

The CDR3 nucleotides read TGTGCCAGCAGGGGGGGGAGCTACGAGCAGTACTTC. It encodes CASRGGSYEQYF. V usage is TRBV6-1 and J usage is TRBJ2-7; 7 bases line up with TRBD2. In germline, CDR1 is MNHNS, CDR2 SASEGT. This CDR3 region has 12 residues. With V trimmed by 6 bases and J by 3 bases, 2 bases remained unmatched.

V and J are TRBV5-1 and TRBJ2-2, with 10 nucleotides matching TRBD2. The germline gives CDR1 SGHRS, CDR2 YFSETQ. This CDR3 is 15 amino acids long. The junction had 1 base not matched to a gene; V was cut back by 2 bases and J by 3 bases. The chain's CDR3 is CASSFLAGDTGELFF. CDR3 nucleotides: TGCGCCAGCAGCTTCCTAGCGGGAGACACCGGGGAGCTGTTTTTT.

The chain links TRBV6-6 to TRBJ2-5, with D perhaps matching TRBD1 or TRBD2 (6 bases each). V dropped 4 bases and J dropped 2 bases, with 14 bases sitting between them. This CDR3 is 15 amino acids long. Germline-derived CDR1 and CDR2 are MNHNY and SVGAGI (reference sequence). CDR3 coding DNA: TGTGCCAGCAGTTCCAGTGGGGGGCGGCAAGAGACCCAGTACTTC. Translation: CASSSSGGRQETQYF.

The genes are TRBV7-8 and TRBJ2-7; possibly TRBD1 for D (5 bases). The V and J ends lost 6 bases and 4 bases respectively, with 13 bases between them. CDR3 size: 13 residues. Per germline, CDR1 SGHVS and CDR2 FQNEAQ. The CDR3 nucleotides are TGTGCCAGCAGGCCGACAGAAGTTTACGAGCAGTACTTC. Its translation: CASRPTEVYEQYF.

This sequence joins TRBV5-1 and TRBJ2-7, with 9 bases aligning to TRBD2. The CDR3 totals 14 residues. Trimming cost V 4 bases and J 5 bases; bases outside gene matches: 7. The germline gives CDR1 SGHRS, CDR2 YFSETQ. The CDR3 coding sequence is TGCGCCAGCAGCGTAGCGGGAGAAGTAGACGAGCAGTACTTC. Its protein product is CASSVAGEVDEQYF.

A single count supports this clone. The chain is built from TRBV5-1 and TRBJ2-1; TRBD2 might be the D (5 bases). The germline V gene encodes CDR1 SGHRS and CDR2 YFSETQ. Trimming took off 0 bases at V and 0 bases at J, with 13 bases between the two ends. The CDR3 sequence is 17 residues long. In nucleotides, the CDR3 is TGCGCCAGCAGCTTGGCTCCGGGGTACGGCTCCTACAATGAGCAGTTCTTC. It encodes CASSLAPGYGSYNEQFF.

V usage is TRBV19 and J usage is TRBJ1-3; D remains unclear. Between the trimmed V and J ends, which lost 8 bases and 0 bases, there was a span of 11 bases. The CDR3 spans 14 residues. Germline V CDR1 and CDR2: LNHDA, SQIVND (reference sequence). The CDR3 spells CASAEIRSGNTIYF. The CDR3 DNA sequence: TGTGCCAGTGCAGAGATACGCTCTGGAAACACCATATATTTT.

This clone was picked up a small number of times. The V and J genes are TRBV7-2 and TRBJ1-2; D not certain. The CDR3 is 13 amino acids. Germline CDR1 is SGHTA and CDR2 is FQGNSA. The ends were cut back, 5 bases at V and 2 bases at J, with 9 bases in the middle. As DNA, the CDR3 is TGTGCCAGCAGCCCACACCAAAACTATGGCTACACCTTC. Translating it yields CASSPHQNYGYTF. Looking up the rest from reference TRBV7-2 and TRBJ1-2 gives the full variable domain: GAGVSQSPSNKVTEKGKDVELRCDPISGHTALYWYRQSLGQGLEFLIYFQGNSAPDKSGLPSDRFSAERTGGSVSTLTIQRTQQEDSAVYLCASSPHQNYGYTFGSGTRLTVV.

V gene TRBV2 combines with J gene TRBJ1-2; the D is unclear. The germline V gene encodes CDR1 SNHLY and CDR2 FYNNEI. V was cut by 5 bases and J by 5 bases, with 15 bases left in between. The CDR3 totals 14 residues. CDR3 residues: CASSPLRVNYGYTF. As DNA, the CDR3 is TGTGCCAGCAGTCCTCTAAGGGTCAATTATGGCTACACCTTC.

This clone was observed a handful of times. At one boundary the junction diverges from the germline segment, which might be a read error. This rearrangement joins TRBV7-2 to TRBJ2-3; a weak D match, TRBD2 (6 bases). The CDR3 has 11 amino acids. The V gene's germline CDR1 is SGHTA and CDR2 FQGNSA. The CDR3 here is CASSLADTQYF. The CDR3, as DNA: TGTGCCAGCAGCCTAGCGGATACGCAGTATTTT. The full variable domain, its missing parts supplied by reference TRBV7-2 and TRBJ2-3, is GAGVSQSPSNKVTEKGKDVELRCDPISGHTALYWYRQSLGQGLEFLIYFQGNSAPDKSGLPSDRFSAERTGGSVSTLTIQRTQQEDSAVYLCASSLADTQYFGPGTRLTVL.

This sequence joins TRBV7-9 and TRBJ2-1; D is uncertain. The CDR3 has 16 amino acids. Trimming removed 5 bases at V and 6 bases at J, with 20 bases between. CDR1 and CDR2 from the germline V gene are SEHNR and FQNEAQ (reference sequence). This CDR3 reads CASSPKQYSPGNEQFF. The CDR3, as DNA: TGTGCCAGCAGCCCAAAACAATATTCCCCGGGCAATGAGCAGTTCTTC.